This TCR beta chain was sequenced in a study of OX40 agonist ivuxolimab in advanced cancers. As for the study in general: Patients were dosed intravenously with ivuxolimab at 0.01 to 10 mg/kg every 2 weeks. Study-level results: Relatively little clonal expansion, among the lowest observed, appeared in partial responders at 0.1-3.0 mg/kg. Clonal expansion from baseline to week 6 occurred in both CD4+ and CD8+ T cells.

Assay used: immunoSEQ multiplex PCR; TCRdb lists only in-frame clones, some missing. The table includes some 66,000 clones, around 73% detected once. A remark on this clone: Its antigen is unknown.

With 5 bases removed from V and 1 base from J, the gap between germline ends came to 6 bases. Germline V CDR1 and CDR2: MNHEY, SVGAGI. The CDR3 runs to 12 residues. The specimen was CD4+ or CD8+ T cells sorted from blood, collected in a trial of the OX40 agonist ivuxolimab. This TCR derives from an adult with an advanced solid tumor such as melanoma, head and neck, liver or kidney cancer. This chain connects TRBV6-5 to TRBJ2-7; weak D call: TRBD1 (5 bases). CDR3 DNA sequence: TGTGCCAGCAGTGGGGCATCCTACGAGCAGTACTTC. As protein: CASSGASYEQYF.